The source of this T cell receptor beta chain is a study of a mutant IDH1 vaccine in newly diagnosed glioma. Study overall: Vaccination started 4-6 weeks after radiotherapy alone, or with temozolomide cycles.

This CDR3 is 11 amino acids long. V lost 4 bases to trimming and J lost 5 bases, with 5 bases between them. Germline CDR1 ENHRY, CDR2 SYGVKD. Time point specified: week 11, during vaccination. A single vaccine dose contained 300 ug of mutant IDH1 20-mer peptide, and topical imiquimod was used with it. Donors had new WHO grade 3 or 4 IDH1-mutant, ATRX-lost astrocytomas. The study's findings and limits: Among top peripheral T cell clonotypes, changes seemed unrelated to pseudoprogression.

TCRdb's table, derived via immunoSEQ multiplex PCR, lists solely in-frame clones and lacks some. Of about 120,000 clones in the sample, under 90% were seen once. Regarding this clone: Its cognate antigen is unknown.

Sequences were derived from PBMCs, sampled from a glioma patient whose treatment included an IDH1 peptide vaccine. The chain combines TRBV10-3 with TRBJ2-5, with D tentatively TRBD2 (5 bases). This TCR came from a woman aged 45-65 years with glioma. In nucleotides, the CDR3 is TGTGCCATCAGTGGAGGGGAGACCCAGTACTTC. Protein product: CAISGGETQYF.